The 21 T cell receptor beta chains in this list originate from one sample, sequenced in a study of T-cell reconstitution after alpha-beta-depleted transplantation in children. TCRbeta library preparation incorporated unique molecular identifiers. TCRdb reprocessed the PCR reads via MiXCR and lists one record per CDR3 protein. This table holds nearly 250,000 distinct CDR3 sequences, roughly 8.2% found once. The specimen was PBMCs, mostly from graft donor cells, collected 180 days after TCRalphabeta/CD19-depleted stem cell transplant. The origin of the receptors is a male patient between 5 and 17 years old who had a stem cell transplant for acute lymphoblastic leukemia, so the T cells may come from the graft donor.

This clonotype was seen repeatedly, ten times or more. The chain links TRBV9 to TRBJ1-5, with 8 bases aligning to TRBD1. V shed 4 bases, J shed 2 bases, and the junction held 5 bases outside the gene matches. The germline gives CDR1 SGDLS, CDR2 YYNGEE. The CDR3 sequence is 15 residues long. Written as DNA, the CDR3 is TGTGCCAGCAGCACAGGGGGACAGGGCAATCAGCCCCAGCATTTT. Translation gives CASSTGGQGNQPQHF.

This clonotype turned up a few times. The chain joins TRBV12-3 or TRBV12-4 to TRBJ2-2; TRBD1 or TRBD2 may be the D gene (6 bases each). The CDR3 has 13 residues. With 3 bases removed from V and 8 bases from J, the gap between germline ends came to 10 bases. In DNA form, the CDR3 reads TGTGCCAGCAGTTTGGGGGGCGGGGGGGAGCTGTTTTTT. This gives the protein CASSLGGGGELFF.

Ten or more counts support this clonotype. This chain uses TRBV20-1 with TRBJ2-4; D is perhaps TRBD2 (6 bases). The CDR3 is made up of 15 amino acids. The germline gives CDR1 DFQATT, CDR2 SNEGSKA (reference sequence). V lost 5 bases and J 0 bases, leaving 14 bases between the germline ends. CDR3 loop: CSAPPSGVAKNIQYF. CDR3 in DNA: TGCAGTGCTCCACCCTCGGGGGTAGCCAAAAACATTCAGTACTTC.

This clonotype has ten or more counts. The rearrangement joins TRBV11-2 to TRBJ2-3; possible D gene TRBD2, 6 bases. There are 16 residues in the CDR3. Germline V gives CDR1 SGHAT, CDR2 FQNNGV. With 1 base removed from V and 2 bases from J, the gap between germline ends came to 13 bases. In nucleotides, the CDR3 is TGTGCCAGCAGCTTAGTTGGGATAGCGGCCACAGATACGCAGTATTTT. It is translated as CASSLVGIAATDTQYF.

There are many counts of this clonotype. V and J are TRBV7-2 and TRBJ1-1; 7 bases align to TRBD1. The CDR3 contains 13 residues. The germline V gene encodes CDR1 SGHTA and CDR2 FQGNSA. Trimming removed 4 bases from V and 11 bases from J; junction bases left unmatched: 10. The CDR3 sequence is CASSSRDSLEAFF. CDR3 in DNA: TGTGCCAGCAGCTCCCGGGACAGCCTGGAGGCTTTCTTT.

This clonotype was counted at least ten times. The J gene is TRBJ2-1, the V gene TRBV11-2; 8 bases are shared with TRBD2. CDR1 SGHAT and CDR2 FQNNGV come from the germline V gene. There are 13 residues in the CDR3. Losses at the gene ends were 0 bases for V and 12 bases for J; bases not matched to a gene: 4. The CDR3 DNA reads TGTGCCAGCAGCTTAGATTGGGCGGGAGGGCAGTTCTTC. It is translated as CASSLDWAGGQFF.

This clonotype was picked up a small number of times. V gene TRBV27 combines with J gene TRBJ2-7; the match to TRBD1 covers 9 bases. The CDR3 loop spans 15 amino acids. The V and J ends lost 3 bases and 3 bases, in that order; junction bases with no gene match: 6. Per the germline V gene, CDR1 is MNHEY and CDR2 is SMNVEV (reference sequence). CDR3 amino acids: CASSFRGTGIYEQYF. The CDR3 DNA sequence: TGTGCCAGCAGTTTTCGGGGGACAGGGATCTACGAGCAGTACTTC.

This clonotype was seen many times. This chain's CDR3 is CAITGQYNEQFF. The CDR3 bases are TGTGCCATTACGGGCCAATACAATGAGCAGTTCTTC. V usage is TRBV7-9 and J usage is TRBJ2-1, with unresolved D. CDR1 and CDR2 (germline): SEHNR, FQNEAQ (reference sequence). Between the trimmed V and J ends, which lost 10 bases and 4 bases, there was a span of 11 bases. The CDR3 covers 12 residues.

This clonotype has a count of ten or more. The chain has TRBV20-1 and TRBJ2-5; D gene unclear. CDR1 DFQATT and CDR2 SNEGSKA come from the germline V gene (reference sequence). V was cut by 4 bases and J by 6 bases, with 9 bases left in between. This CDR3 is built from 11 residues. CDR3 sequence: CSAKPGKTQYF. In DNA, the CDR3 is TGCAGTGCTAAACCAGGCAAGACCCAGTACTTC.

This clonotype was seen many times. The chain joins TRBV7-7 to TRBJ2-7, with 7 positions matching TRBD1. Germline loops: CDR1 SSHAT, CDR2 FNYEAQ (reference sequence). The CDR3 is 13 residues long. J gave up 5 bases and V 2 bases, and 3 bases lay outside the gene matches. The CDR3 here is CASSLWQGDEQYF. As DNA, the CDR3 is TGTGCCAGCAGCTTATGGCAGGGGGACGAGCAGTACTTC.

This clonotype was recorded at least ten times. The chain recombines TRBV21-1 with TRBJ1-4; TRBD1 was called by the table and not checked on the DNA. TRBV21-1 is a known pseudogene. The CDR3 loop spans 17 amino acids. DNA for the CDR3: TGTGCCAGCACCCAAAGGAAGGGACCGTCAACTAATGAAAAACTGTTTTTT. Residues: CASTQRKGPSTNEKLFF.

The table lists this clonotype with many counts. The CDR3 reads CASSRRQNEQFF. Written as DNA, the CDR3 is TGTGCCAGCAGCCGCAGACAGAACGAACAGTTCTTC. The chain uses TRBV7-8 and TRBJ2-1, with a weak D call TRBD1 (5 bases). The CDR3 sequence is 12 residues long. V lost 5 bases and J lost 13, with 15 bases in between. Germline CDR1 reads SGHVS; CDR2 reads FQNEAQ.

This clonotype was counted only a few times. The chain recombines TRBV6-2 or TRBV6-3 with TRBJ1-5; 8 bases line up with TRBD1. Germline V gives CDR1 MNHEY, CDR2 SVGEGT. This CDR3 is built from 20 residues. Losses at the gene ends were 2 bases for V and 2 bases for J; bases not matched to a gene: 17. The CDR3: CASSYQLRAPGQERNQPQHF. The CDR3 DNA is TGTGCCAGCAGTTACCAGCTGCGGGCCCCGGGACAGGAACGCAATCAGCCCCAGCATTTT.

At least ten counts were recorded for this clonotype. The genes are TRBV20-1 and TRBJ2-2; D uncertain. This CDR3 spans 13 amino acids. V dropped 3 bases and J dropped 5 bases, with 10 bases sitting between them. CDR1 DFQATT and CDR2 SNEGSKA come from the germline V gene (reference sequence). CDR3 residues: CSARDPATGELFF. CDR3 in DNA: TGCAGTGCTAGGGACCCGGCGACCGGGGAGCTGTTTTTT.

Ten or more counts support this clonotype. The chain employs TRBV24-1 and TRBJ2-5, with D tentatively TRBD1 or TRBD2 (5 bases each). V was pared by 5 bases and J by 10 bases, with 19 bases between. Germline lookup yields CDR1 KGHDR and CDR2 SFDVKD. CDR3 length: 14 amino acids. CDR3 nucleotide sequence: TGTGCCACCAGTGTTCATGACTACAGGATGGGCCAGTACTTC. Its translation: CATSVHDYRMGQYF.

This clonotype was found many times. The chain links TRBV28 to TRBJ2-5; 9 bases are shared with TRBD2. Per the germline V gene, CDR1 is MDHEN and CDR2 is SYDVKM. The CDR3 has 15 amino acids. Trimming removed 4 bases from V and 6 bases from J; junction bases left unmatched: 9. CDR3 DNA sequence: TGTGCCAGCAGTTCAGCCGGGACTAGCAGCCAGACCCAGTACTTC. This codes for CASSSAGTSSQTQYF.

At least ten counts were recorded for this clonotype. The chain joins TRBV9 to TRBJ2-3, with 11 bases that match TRBD1. The ends lost 2 bases at V and 0 bases at J; junction bases unmatched: 5. Germline values: CDR1 SGDLS, CDR2 YYNGEE. The CDR3 is made up of 17 amino acids. DNA for the CDR3: TGTGCCAGCAGCGTTGGGACAGGGGGTCCTAGCACAGATACGCAGTATTTT. Translation: CASSVGTGGPSTDTQYF.

This clonotype was picked up many times. V is TRBV9 and J is TRBJ1-1; perhaps TRBD1 as D (6 bases). CDR3 length equals 12 residues. Trimming cost V 0 bases and J 10 bases, with 10 bases left between them. Germline V lookup: CDR1 SGDLS, CDR2 YYNGEE. The DNA of the CDR3 is TGTGCCAGCAGCGTAGGGAAGGGGGTAGCTTTCTTT. Translated: CASSVGKGVAFF.

This clonotype was recorded at least ten times. The chain is built from TRBV28 and TRBJ2-1; maybe TRBD1 (6 bases). This CDR3 is built from 15 residues. The germline V gene encodes CDR1 MDHEN and CDR2 SYDVKM. V was trimmed by 5 bases and J by 2 bases, leaving 13 bases between them. Here the CDR3 DNA reads TGTGCCAGCAGTCACACAGGGTTGACCTACAATGAGCAGTTCTTC. It is translated as CASSHTGLTYNEQFF.

This clonotype occurred many times. The genes are TRBV5-6 and TRBJ2-5; 11 nucleotides match TRBD2. V shed 1 base and J 4 bases; nucleotides not matched to a gene: 9. Germline loops: CDR1 SGHDT, CDR2 YYEEEE. The CDR3 totals 17 residues. The DNA of the CDR3 is TGTGCCAGCAGCTTGAGCTCCGGGACTAGCGGTAGAGAGACCCAGTACTTC. Its protein product is CASSLSSGTSGRETQYF.

This clonotype was counted at least ten times. The chain recombines TRBV14 with TRBJ2-5, with 8 bases lining up with TRBD2. The germline V gene encodes CDR1 SGHDN and CDR2 FVKESK. Unmatched junction bases numbered 5, after V lost 2 bases and J lost 3 bases. The CDR3 extends over 15 amino acids. CDR3: CASSQWSSGKETQYF. Written as DNA, the CDR3 is TGTGCCAGCAGCCAATGGAGTAGCGGGAAAGAGACCCAGTACTTC.